A selection of T cell receptor beta chains follows, all from one sample in a study of PD-L1 blockade in urothelial cancer. Clones were sequenced by immunoSEQ multiplex PCR, and TCRdb holds only the in-frame ones, with some missing. The sample gives about 36,000 clones, about four fifths of which show up once; roughly a tenth is in the top ten. Specimen: PBMCs, collected around atezolizumab (anti-PD-L1) treatment. These receptors were taken from a middle-aged man with urothelial cancer. Both conserved end residues are part of each CDR3. Each record gives: D gene, V gene, clone size, J gene, CDR3 protein, CDR3 DNA. D genes are given only for firm matches. Clone sizes are given selectively: once, few, many, or a class where the clone is expanded.

TRBD2	TRBV16	-	TRBJ2-1	CASSQSSGRWNEQFF	TGTGCCAGCAGCCAATCTAGCGGGAGGTGGAATGAGCAGTTCTTC
TRBD1	TRBV4-3	-	TRBJ2-5	CASSQDMGTGQETQYF	TGCGCCAGCAGCCAAGATATGGGGACAGGGCAAGAGACCCAGTACTTC
TRBD2	TRBV6-1	-	TRBJ2-7	CASSEAGVSEQYF	TGTGCCAGCAGTGAGGCGGGAGTAAGCGAGCAGTACTTC
TRBD1	TRBV2	-	TRBJ1-1	CASSWGQGRNTEAFF	TGTGCCAGCAGTTGGGGACAGGGGAGAAACACTGAAGCTTTCTTT
-	TRBV11-2	-	TRBJ2-1	CASSFADRKQFF	TGTGCCAGCAGCTTTGCTGACAGAAAGCAGTTCTTC
-	TRBV2	-	TRBJ2-2	CASRTGQRTGELFF	TGTGCCAGCAGGACAGGACAGAGGACCGGGGAGCTGTTTTTT
TRBD2	TRBV7-9	once	TRBJ2-1	CASSTGLAGIKEQFF	TGTGCCAGCAGCACGGGACTAGCGGGAATAAAGGAGCAGTTCTTC
TRBD2	TRBV5-6	-	TRBJ2-7	CASSAGLAEPFKDEQYF	TGTGCCAGCAGCGCGGGACTAGCGGAACCTTTTAAAGACGAGCAGTACTTC
-	TRBV7-2	once	TRBJ2-3	CASTPWGTKADTQYF	TGTGCCAGCACCCCCTGGGGGACAAAAGCAGATACGCAGTATTTT
-	TRBV27	-	TRBJ1-3	CAAGVSGNTIYF	TGTGCAGCGGGGGTTTCTGGAAACACCATATATTTT
TRBD2	TRBV5-1	-	TRBJ2-5	CASSPQAGGGETQYF	TGCGCCAGCAGCCCCCAAGCGGGAGGGGGAGAGACCCAGTACTTC
-	TRBV10-2	once	TRBJ1-5	CASSESGKNQPQHF	TGCGCCAGCAGTGAGTCTGGCAAAAATCAGCCCCAGCATTTT
TRBD1	TRBV2	-	TRBJ2-1	CASRGFTGGDEQFF	TGTGCCAGCAGAGGTTTCACAGGGGGCGATGAGCAGTTCTTC
-	TRBV11-3	-	TRBJ1-1	CASSLVGGATEAFF	TGTGCCAGCAGCTTAGTAGGGGGGGCAACCGAAGCTTTCTTT
-	TRBV7-9	-	TRBJ1-1	CASSLVPGMVGTEAFF	TGTGCCAGCAGCTTAGTCCCGGGTATGGTGGGCACTGAAGCTTTCTTT
TRBD2	TRBV28	-	TRBJ2-5	CASSMGGAGRNYYQETQYF	TGTGCCAGCAGTATGGGAGGGGCAGGCCGTAACTACTACCAAGAGACCCAGTACTTC
-	TRBV6-1	-	TRBJ2-4	CASEGLGRGFQYF	TGTGCCAGCGAGGGCTTGGGGAGGGGGTTTCAGTACTTC
TRBD1	TRBV28	-	TRBJ1-3	CASSTSGTGAGNTIYF	TGTGCCAGCAGTACTTCCGGGACAGGGGCTGGAAACACCATATATTTT
TRBD2	TRBV19	-	TRBJ2-5	CASSQGLAGVETQYF	TGTGCCAGTAGTCAGGGGCTAGCGGGAGTGGAGACCCAGTACTTC
-	TRBV28	-	TRBJ2-3	CASSLAGRLVTQYF	TGTGCCAGCAGTTTAGCGGGCCGGCTGGTCACGCAGTATTTT
TRBD1	TRBV28	-	TRBJ2-1	CASSLGTGISYNEQFF	TGTGCCAGCAGTTTAGGGACAGGGATCTCCTACAATGAGCAGTTCTTC
TRBD1	TRBV19	-	TRBJ1-4	CASSTDRAEKLFF	TGTGCCAGTAGTACCGACAGGGCTGAAAAACTGTTTTTT
TRBD2	TRBV7-2	once	TRBJ2-2	CASSFLRTSGRKDTGELFF	TGTGCCAGCAGCTTTCTTAGGACTAGCGGGAGGAAGGACACCGGGGAGCTGTTTTTT
-	TRBV6-6	-	TRBJ2-7	CASSTPGYEQYF	TGTGCCAGCAGTACCCCGGGGTACGAGCAGTACTTC
TRBD1	TRBV5-1	-	TRBJ1-4	CASSFLGGQSEKLFF	TGCGCCAGCAGCTTTCTAGGGGGCCAGAGCGAAAAACTGTTTTTT
-	TRBV7-3	few	TRBJ2-7	CASSLIAESSYEQYF	TGTGCCAGCAGCTTAATAGCGGAGAGCTCCTACGAGCAGTACTTC
-	TRBV27	-	TRBJ2-7	CASSFSRTGSSYEQYF	TGTGCCAGCAGTTTCTCAAGGACGGGGAGCTCCTACGAGCAGTACTTC
-	TRBV5-1	-	TRBJ1-1	CASSVAHPRTEAFF	TGCGCCAGCAGCGTGGCACACCCGCGGACTGAAGCTTTCTTT
-	TRBV6-5	few	TRBJ2-7	CASSYDSSTYEQYF	TGTGCCAGCAGTTACGACAGCAGCACCTACGAGCAGTACTTC
TRBD1	TRBV5-1	-	TRBJ2-1	CASSLSGRGRENEQFF	TGCGCCAGCAGCTTGTCGGGCAGGGGGCGCGAGAATGAGCAGTTCTTC
-	TRBV7-3	once	TRBJ2-2	CASSFGGTPRAGELFF	TGTGCCAGCAGCTTTGGAGGGACCCCTCGGGCCGGGGAGCTGTTTTTT
-	TRBV7-8	-	TRBJ2-1	CASSLAGAGLYYNEQFF	TGTGCCAGCAGCTTAGCCGGAGCGGGCCTATACTACAATGAGCAGTTCTTC
-	TRBV2	once	TRBJ2-7	CASSFPKEGQSYEQYF	TGTGCCAGCAGTTTCCCCAAGGAGGGGCAGTCCTACGAGCAGTACTTC
-	TRBV10-3	-	TRBJ2-3	CAISESATPSDTQYF	TGTGCCATCAGTGAGTCGGCCACCCCGTCGGATACGCAGTATTTT
-	TRBV10-1	-	TRBJ2-1	CASSSGDNEQFF	TGCGCCAGCAGTAGCGGAGACAATGAGCAGTTCTTC
-	TRBV28	once	TRBJ1-1	CASSRSVGWDTEAFF	TGTGCCAGCAGCCGGAGTGTTGGGTGGGACACTGAAGCTTTCTTT
-	TRBV20-1	-	TRBJ2-5	CSSSFQETQYF	TGCAGTTCGTCGTTTCAAGAGACCCAGTACTTC
TRBD1	TRBV19	-	TRBJ1-1	CASSIFRGRAEAFF	TGTGCCAGTAGTATTTTCAGGGGGCGCGCTGAAGCTTTCTTT
-	TRBV18	-	TRBJ1-5	CASTTAGNQPQHF	TGTGCCAGCACGACAGCGGGAAATCAGCCCCAGCATTTT
TRBD1	TRBV7-2	-	TRBJ2-5	CASSLAGQGVLETQYF	TGTGCCAGCAGCTTAGCAGGACAGGGGGTATTAGAGACCCAGTACTTC
-	TRBV30	few	TRBJ2-1	CAWSVLWPPNEQFF	TGTGCCTGGAGTGTACTATGGCCCCCAAATGAGCAGTTCTTC
-	TRBV28	-	TRBJ1-3	CASSSSVVGNTIYF	TGTGCCAGCAGTTCCTCGGTGGTAGGAAACACCATATATTTT
-	TRBV7-3	-	TRBJ1-1	CASSLTTLNTEAFF	TGTGCCAGCAGCTTAACGACATTGAACACTGAAGCTTTCTTT
-	TRBV19	-	TRBJ1-1	CASSSSGVERAFF	TGTGCCAGTAGCTCGTCAGGGGTGGAGCGAGCTTTCTTT
TRBD1	TRBV28	-	TRBJ2-3	CASSFSDGTGTDTQYF	TGTGCCAGCAGTTTCTCCGATGGGACAGGGACAGATACGCAGTATTTT
TRBD2	TRBV9	-	TRBJ2-1	CASTVGRADNEQFF	TGTGCCAGCACCGTCGGGAGGGCCGACAATGAGCAGTTCTTC
-	TRBV14	-	TRBJ2-1	CASSHLSNEQFF	TGTGCCAGCAGCCACCTTTCGAATGAGCAGTTCTTC
-	TRBV11-2	few	TRBJ2-2	CASSPSDINTGELFF	TGTGCCAGCAGCCCTAGCGACATTAACACCGGGGAGCTGTTTTTT
TRBD2	TRBV5-1	-	TRBJ2-3	CASSSEREGVTQYF	TGCGCCAGCAGCTCGGAGCGGGAGGGGGTCACGCAGTATTTT
TRBD2	TRBV7-6	few	TRBJ2-1	CASSLGGRALGNEQFF	TGTGCCAGCAGCTTGGGTGGGAGGGCCCTTGGTAATGAGCAGTTCTTC
-	TRBV7-9	-	TRBJ2-3	CASSLGWEVTQYF	TGTGCCAGCAGCTTAGGTTGGGAGGTAACGCAGTATTTT
-	TRBV10-3	-	TRBJ1-5	CAISESDTNQPQHF	TGTGCCATCAGTGAGTCGGACACAAATCAGCCCCAGCATTTT
-	TRBV28	few	TRBJ2-7	CASRTPISGRYEQYF	TGTGCCAGCCGCACTCCGATTAGTGGGAGATACGAGCAGTACTTC
TRBD2	TRBV11-2	few	TRBJ2-3	CASSGTSARGTQYF	TGTGCCAGCAGCGGTACTAGCGCGAGGGGCACGCAGTATTTT
-	TRBV5-4	-	TRBJ1-4	CASSLSGARNEKLFF	TGTGCCAGCAGCTTGTCGGGAGCGAGAAATGAAAAACTGTTTTTT
-	TRBV5-1	-	TRBJ2-6	CASSFLSGANVLTF	TGCGCCAGCAGCTTCCTCTCTGGGGCCAACGTCCTGACTTTC